This T cell receptor beta chain emerged from a study of T cell responses to AZD1222 COVID-19 vaccine. Study summary: Some second doses came at about 4 weeks and others at about 12 weeks; these were pooled. Findings and caveats of the study: Among vaccine-associated CD4 TCRs, coverage spanned spike, with dominance at 160-218 and 743-854. Possibly, clonal diversity was underestimated; donors were largely white British and included more females. Nearly half of spike-specific TCRs reportedly target unmutated variant regions.

Germline assignment: CDR1 MGHRA and CDR2 YSYEKL. This CDR3 region has 16 residues. Trimming cost V 2 bases and J 4 bases; bases outside gene matches: 5. TCRdb's copy holds only in-frame clones and misses some; the assay was immunoSEQ multiplex PCR. The sample has over 100,000 clones, roughly 87% seen once. About this clone itself: Its antigen is unidentified.

The chain joins TRBV4-1 to TRBJ1-4; 9 bases are shared with TRBD1. The sequencing here drew on peripheral blood, taken on day 0 of AZD1222 vaccination. The receptor was isolated from an adult in good health. In nucleotides, the CDR3 is TGCGCCAGCAGCCAACCGGCGGGACAGGGTAATGAAAAACTGTTTTTT. This translates into CASSQPAGQGNEKLFF.